This passage covers 29 T cell receptor beta chains from one sample sequenced in a study of T cells after yellow fever vaccination. MiXCR was run by TCRdb on the 5' RACE reads, yielding one entry per CDR3 protein. The sample has 250,000 to 400,000 distinct CDR3 sequences, about 4% seen once. Specimen: PBMCs, collected 5 days after the yellow fever booster vaccination. Source of these receptors: a man younger than 35 who received the YFV17D yellow fever vaccine.

This clonotype has a count of ten or more. The genes are TRBV29-1 and TRBJ2-1; TRBD2 matches at 14 bases. J was trimmed by 9 bases and V by 6 bases; bases with no gene match: 16. This CDR3 has 17 residues. The germline V gene has CDR1 SQVTM and CDR2 ANQGSEA. This CDR3 reads CSVGTSGGGERWGEQFF. The CDR3 bases are TGCAGCGTCGGGACTAGCGGGGGCGGGGAACGTTGGGGTGAGCAGTTCTTC.

The chain couples TRBV7-9 to TRBJ1-5; 8 bases agree with TRBD1. The CDR3 is 15 residues long. Losses at the gene ends were 5 bases for V and 6 bases for J; bases not matched to a gene: 9. CDR1 SEHNR and CDR2 FQNEAQ come from the germline V gene (reference sequence). CDR3 bases: TGTGCCAGCAGCGGTGGACAGGGAGTGCTTCAGCCCCAGCATTTT. This sequence encodes CASSGGQGVLQPQHF.

The gene calls are TRBV5-1 and TRBJ1-1; the D is unclear. V dropped 3 bases and J dropped 1 base, with 10 bases sitting between them. The CDR3 has 14 amino acids. CDR1 and CDR2 from the germline V gene are SGHRS and YFSETQ. The CDR3, as DNA: TGCGCCAGCAGCTATGGACGGCAGAACACTGAAGCTTTCTTT. The encoded protein is CASSYGRQNTEAFF.

This clonotype was found a few times. The chain joins TRBV4-3 to TRBJ1-1, with no clear D. The V end was cut by 4 bases, the J end by 8 bases, with 17 bases between. Germline values: CDR1 LGHNA, CDR2 YSLEER. The length of the CDR3 is 14 residues. The CDR3 region is CASSPETSWAEAFF. The CDR3 nucleotides read TGCGCCAGCAGCCCCGAGACGAGCTGGGCAGAAGCTTTCTTT.

In this sample, this clonotype turned up many times. The V and J genes are TRBV24-1 and TRBJ2-7, with TRBD1 identical over 10 bases. CDR1 is KGHDR, CDR2 SFDVKD, per germline. The CDR3 runs to 15 residues. The V gene end was trimmed by 12 bases and the J gene end by 3 bases; junction bases not matched to a gene: 13. The CDR3 DNA sequence: TGTGCCCCCCAGGCTCGGGACAGGGGACTCTACGAGCAGTACGTC. Its translation is CAPQARDRGLYEQYV.

This clonotype was detected ten times or more. The chain recombines TRBV9 with TRBJ1-5; a possible D gene is TRBD1 (5 bases). CDR3 length: 18 amino acids. With 1 base removed from V and 0 bases from J, the gap between germline ends came to 17 bases. Germline V gene data show CDR1 as SGDLS and CDR2 as YYNGEE. The CDR3 here is CASSVNPDSPYSNQPQHF. The CDR3 coding sequence is TGTGCCAGCAGCGTAAACCCTGACAGCCCCTATAGCAATCAGCCCCAGCATTTT.

V usage is TRBV20-1 and J usage is TRBJ2-3; D call uncertain. Germline V CDR1 and CDR2: DFQATT, SNEGSKA (reference sequence). The length of the CDR3 is 13 residues. The V and J ends lost 4 bases and 1 base respectively, with 9 bases between them. The CDR3 DNA reads as TGCAGTGCTACACTACCGGGCACAGATACGCAGTATTTT. Residues: CSATLPGTDTQYF.

This clonotype was counted only a few times. The chain carries TRBV2 and TRBJ1-4, with no clear D. CDR3 length equals 16 residues. Germline V gives CDR1 SNHLY, CDR2 FYNNEI. V lost 0 bases and J lost 8, with 16 bases in between. The CDR3 DNA sequence: TGTGCCAGCAGTGAAGCGACGGACCCGATGGGGGAAAAACTGTTTTTT. Its protein product is CASSEATDPMGEKLFF.

At least ten counts were recorded for this clonotype. The chain combines TRBV7-6 with TRBJ1-6; no definite D call. CDR3 length: 16 residues. V lost 1 base and J 7 bases, leaving 14 bases between the germline ends. Per the germline V gene, CDR1 is SGHVS and CDR2 is FNYEAQ. Written as DNA, the CDR3 is TGTGCCAGCAGCTTAGGAAACCGGGCCCTAAATTCACCCCTCCACTTT. Encoded protein: CASSLGNRALNSPLHF. Together with reference TRBV7-6 and TRBJ1-6, the CDR3 gives the full variable domain: GAGVSQSPRYKVTKRGQDVALRCDPISGHVSLYWYRQALGQGPEFLTYFNYEAQQDKSGLPNDRFSAERPEGSISTLTIQRTEQRDSAMYRCASSLGNRALNSPLHFGNGTRLTVT.

This clonotype was recorded at least ten times. V usage is TRBV10-2 and J usage is TRBJ1-1; no definite D call. From germline, CDR1 is WSHSY and CDR2 SAAADI. The V end lost 6 bases, the J end lost 5 bases, and 16 bases lay between the germline ends. CDR3 length: 14 residues. The CDR3 bases are TGCGCCAGCAGCAATTCTTGGCGGAAAACTGAAGCTTTCTTT. This encodes CASSNSWRKTEAFF.

The chain joins TRBV20-1 to TRBJ2-3; 9 nucleotides match TRBD2. The length of the CDR3 is 14 residues. From germline, CDR1 is DFQATT and CDR2 SNEGSKA (reference sequence). The V segment lost 3 bases and the J segment 4 bases; nucleotides outside the gene matches: 5. The CDR3 is CSASSASGADTQYF. The CDR3 DNA sequence: TGCAGTGCTAGTTCGGCTAGCGGGGCAGATACGCAGTATTTT.

This clonotype was seen a handful of times. The chain carries TRBV5-1 and TRBJ1-1, with a weak D call TRBD1 (5 bases). V lost 5 bases, J lost 1 base, and 15 bases lay in between. This CDR3 comprises 15 residues. The germline V gene has CDR1 SGHRS and CDR2 YFSETQ. The CDR3 loop is CASRRGPPGNTEAFF. CDR3 coding DNA: TGCGCCAGCAGACGGGGACCGCCCGGGAACACTGAAGCTTTCTTT.

This chain uses TRBV6-5 with TRBJ2-1; 10 positions agree with TRBD1. V shed 6 bases and J 14 bases; nucleotides not matched to a gene: 4. The CDR3 is 11 amino acids. Germline V gene sequence: CDR1 MNHEY, CDR2 SVGAGI. In nucleotides, the CDR3 is TGTGCCAGCAGAACCGGGACAGGGGAGTTCTTC. It codes for CASRTGTGEFF.

The CDR3 nucleotides read TGTGCCAGCAGGAGGGTAGCTGGCACTGAAGCTTTCTTT. Amino acid sequence: CASRRVAGTEAFF. The chain joins TRBV9 to TRBJ1-1; D gene unclear. CDR1 is SGDLS, CDR2 YYNGEE, per germline. Trimming stripped 5 bases from V and 4 bases from J, with 12 bases between. The CDR3 runs 13 residues.

In its sample, this clonotype was seen a few times. The chain uses TRBV6-4 and TRBJ2-3, with a weak D call TRBD2 (6 bases). Between the trimmed V and J ends, which lost 2 bases and 14 bases, there was a span of 11 bases. Germline V CDR1 and CDR2: MRHNA, SNTAGT. This CDR3 spans 11 amino acids. The CDR3, as DNA: TGTGCCAGCAGTGACGGGGGGTTGGGGTATTTT. It encodes CASSDGGLGYF.

This clonotype was found a few times. The rearrangement joins TRBV6-5 to TRBJ2-1; possibly TRBD1 for D (6 bases). The CDR3 has 14 residues. Trimming cost V 2 bases and J 8 bases, with 13 bases left between them. Germline V gene data show CDR1 as MNHEY and CDR2 as SVGAGI. In DNA, the CDR3 is TGTGCCAGCAGTTACGAGCCACAGGGAGATGAGCAGTTCTTC. It specifies CASSYEPQGDEQFF.

This clonotype appeared many times. V gene TRBV4-3 combines with J gene TRBJ2-5, with 10 bases matching TRBD1. Germline V CDR1 and CDR2: LGHNA, YSLEER. The CDR3 has 14 amino acids. With 3 bases clipped from V and 5 bases from J, the junction kept 3 bases outside the gene matches. The CDR3 loop is CASSQGQGSETQYF. CDR3 nucleotide sequence: TGCGCCAGCAGCCAGGGACAGGGGTCGGAGACCCAGTACTTC.

This clonotype was counted only a few times. The V and J genes are TRBV10-3 and TRBJ1-2; D is unclear. Germline CDR1 and CDR2: ENHRY and SYGVKD. V shed 10 bases and J shed 3 bases, with 18 bases lying between them. There are 14 residues in the CDR3. The DNA for the CDR3 is TGTGCCACCCTAGCATTCGGGCGCGACTATGGCTACACCTTC. It specifies CATLAFGRDYGYTF.

The table lists this clonotype with a few counts. The chain is built from TRBV5-4 and TRBJ2-3, with D unresolved. The CDR3 extends over 12 amino acids. V lost 2 bases and J 10 bases, leaving 11 bases between the germline ends. Germline CDR1 is SGHNT and CDR2 is YYREEE (reference sequence). This chain's CDR3 is CASSFGPLSQYF. CDR3 in DNA: TGTGCCAGCAGCTTCGGCCCCCTCTCGCAGTATTTT.

This clonotype was detected a few times. This sequence joins TRBV30 and TRBJ1-1, with D possibly TRBD1 on 5 matching bases. The CDR3 spans 14 residues. Germline values: CDR1 GTSNPN, CDR2 SVGIG (reference sequence). The germline V and J ends were trimmed by 6 bases and 5 bases, with 19 bases remaining between them. CDR3 DNA: TGTGCCTGCAAAGACAGCCACTGGGGAACTGAAGCTTTCTTT. As protein: CACKDSHWGTEAFF.

The table lists this clonotype with a few counts. J is TRBJ1-1 and V is TRBV28, with D unresolved. The V end was cut by 2 bases, the J end by 5 bases, with 6 bases between. The V gene's germline CDR1 is MDHEN and CDR2 SYDVKM. The CDR3 consists of 12 residues. The DNA of the CDR3 is TGTGCCAGCAGTTTAATGGGGACTGAAGCTTTCTTT. It translates to CASSLMGTEAFF. Combining the CDR3 with reference TRBV28 and TRBJ1-1 gives the whole variable domain DVKVTQSSRYLVKRTGEKVFLECVQDMDHENMFWYRQDPGLGLRLIYFSYDVKMKEKGDIPEGYSVSREKKERFSLILESASTNQTSMYLCASSLMGTEAFFGQGTRLTVV.

This clonotype appeared many times. This chain connects TRBV7-2 to TRBJ1-2; possible D gene TRBD1, 6 bases. Deletions cut 1 base from V and 8 bases from J, with 11 bases between. Germline V gene sequence: CDR1 SGHTA, CDR2 FQGNSA. The CDR3 is made up of 13 amino acids. CDR3 in DNA: TGTGCCAGCAGCTTAGACAGGGCGGGCGGCTACACCTTC. This gives the protein CASSLDRAGGYTF.

This clonotype showed up just a few times. The gene calls are TRBV6-5 and TRBJ1-2; D is unclear. This CDR3 region has 14 residues. Trimming removed 2 bases from V and 1 base from J, with 8 bases in between. Per germline, CDR1 MNHEY and CDR2 SVGAGI. CDR3 protein: CASSYSALNYGYTF. The DNA of the CDR3 is TGTGCCAGCAGTTACAGCGCCCTTAACTATGGCTACACCTTC.

This clonotype was seen more than once but under ten times. The chain recombines TRBV7-9 with TRBJ1-1; possibly TRBD1 for D (6 bases). Germline CDR1 reads SEHNR; CDR2 reads FQNEAQ (reference sequence). The CDR3 has 14 residues. Trimming stripped 2 bases from V and 8 bases from J, with 15 bases between. The CDR3 region is CASSLRDTVNEAFF. The CDR3, as DNA: TGTGCCAGCAGCTTACGGGACACGGTTAACGAAGCTTTCTTT.

The genes are TRBV14 and TRBJ2-7; 9 nucleotides align to TRBD2. The J segment lost 2 bases and the V segment lost 3 bases, leaving 2 bases of the junction unmatched. CDR1 is SGHDN, CDR2 FVKESK, per germline. This CDR3 region has 14 residues. CDR3 coding DNA: TGTGCCAGCAGCCAGGGACTAGCACCCTACGAGCAGTACTTC. Translated, it gives CASSQGLAPYEQYF.

V is TRBV5-1 and J is TRBJ2-2, with a tentative D call TRBD1 (5 bases). Trimming took 1 base from V and 13 from J, leaving 14 bases between them. Germline V lookup: CDR1 SGHRS, CDR2 YFSETQ. The CDR3 totals 13 residues. The CDR3 loop reads CASSLSDTWALFF. CDR3 DNA: TGCGCCAGCAGCTTGTCGGACACCTGGGCGCTGTTTTTT. The whole variable domain, remainder taken from reference TRBV5-1 and TRBJ2-2, is KAGVTQTPRYLIKTRGQQVTLSCSPISGHRSVSWYQQTPGQGLQFLFEYFSETQRNKGNFPGRFSGRQFSNSRSEMNVSTLELGDSALYLCASSLSDTWALFFGEGSRLTVL.

Only a few counts were recorded for this clonotype. The rearrangement uses TRBV3-2 and TRBJ2-3; the D segment call TRBD2 is taken from the table without a DNA check. TRBV3-2 is labeled a pseudogene. The CDR3 length is 16 residues. CDR3 nucleotides: TGTGCCAGCAGCCAGCCTAGCGGGGGGGTCTCAGATACGCAGTATTTT. Its protein is CASSQPSGGVSDTQYF.

The V call is TRBV10-3, the J call TRBJ2-6; D ambiguous. The CDR3 has 15 amino acids. Trimming left V 1 base short and J 1 base short, with 5 bases between. Germline CDR1 and CDR2: ENHRY and SYGVKD. The CDR3 here is CAISEWGSGANVLTF. The CDR3 nucleotides are TGTGCCATCAGTGAGTGGGGATCTGGGGCCAACGTCCTGACTTTC.

This clonotype occurred a few times. V and J are TRBV18 and TRBJ1-3, with D unclear. The CDR3 extends over 17 amino acids. V was trimmed by 0 bases and J by 0 bases, leaving 12 bases between them. CDR1 KGHSH and CDR2 LQKENI come from the germline V gene. The CDR3: CASSPPRTPGSGNTIYF. The CDR3, as DNA: TGTGCCAGCTCACCACCGAGGACCCCTGGCTCTGGAAACACCATATATTTT.